The T cell receptor (beta chain) described here comes from a study of STAT5B mutations in CD4+ large granular lymphocyte leukemia (dated by TCRdb to between 2021 and 2022). Notes on the research overall: Among healthy controls, the CDR3 'QG' motif was associated with a particular HLA allele. The study compared the TCRbeta repertoires of patients with CD4+ T-cell large granular lymphocyte leukemia against the TCRbeta repertoires of healthy blood donors. The purity of purified fractions was confirmed by flow cytometry on FACSCanto II or FACSVerse to exceed 95% among lymphocytes. Results and caveats for the whole study, not just this receptor: Main leukemic clonotypes were private to each patient, although about 25% appeared at low frequency in other patients' non-leukemic repertoires. Data were not HLA-matched; higher clonality in CD4+ versus CD8+ T-LGLL could reflect the relatively small sample size. Enrichment of TRBV06-family usage was observed among the top patient clones (8/27) relative to healthy controls (2/35). Compared with healthy CD4+ repertoires, CD4-sorted patient repertoires appeared more clonal, and this difference remained even after the putative leukemic clones were removed.

The immunoSEQ assay at survey resolution was used to sequence TCRbeta rearrangements from genomic DNA. Per the authors' processing: In the TCR sequencing data, the lowest productive clonotype frequency that could be detected was 2.59 x 10-5. Only productive TCRbeta rearrangements, meaning sequences that were complete and in-frame, were kept for the analyses. Simpson clonality, calculated in the immunoSEQ Analyzer version 3.0, was used as the measure of sample clonality. Clones were binned by frequency as very rare, small, medium, large (1-20%) or hyperexpanded (>20%). OLGA 1.2.3 estimated generation probabilities, VDJtools produced V-gene circos plots, VDJdb was queried for specificities, and GLIPH identified CDR3 motifs. TCRdb's version of the immuneACCESS table is confined to in-frame rearrangements and falls short of the full clone set. An unresolved V gene accounts for under half of the shortfall where checked; the remainder is of unknown origin. V and J calls and clone size are given by that table; D and trimming were obtained from the DNA. The sample table contains 25,000 to 35,000 clones; only one count was recorded for roughly 80% of them. The ten largest clones take up 3.5% to 5% of the sample.

Note on this clone: The clone's antigen remains unknown. No much larger clonotype is one base removed from it; base qualities were not supplied.

The CDR3 contains 15 residues, cysteine and phenylalanine counted. The DNA shown is the 45-base CDR3, in frame from base 1. Healthy controls were approximately 40 blood donors whose buffy coats came from the Finnish Red Cross blood service. All TCR-sequenced material derived from peripheral blood: patient blood samples and healthy donor buffy coats. Ficoll-Hypaque gradient centrifugation was used to isolate peripheral blood mononuclear cells. CD4+ cells were magnetically purified from the buffy coats of healthy controls. Genomic DNA was extracted with the Gentra Puregene Cell and Tissue kit and quantified on a Qubit 2.0 fluorometer.

The chain uses TRBV12-2 and TRBJ1-1; TRBD1 is the table's D call, not checked against the DNA. TRBV12-2 is deemed a pseudogene. The sequenced sample was CD4+ T cells from blood buffy coats. The source of this sequence is a human donor in good health. The sequenced DNA is TGTGCAAGTCGCTTAGATATGCAGGGGAACACTGAAGCTTTCTTT. This translates into CASRLDMQGNTEAFF.